This record concerns one TCR beta chain sequence. The data derive from a study of T cells in Graves' hyperthyroidism and ophthalmopathy. Cells are PBMCs isolated from about 10 ml of fresh blood. RNA transcripts gave rise to amplified TCR beta CDR3 regions. The HTBI primer set was used in a first-round RT-PCR of the TCR CDR3. TCRdb called the multiplex PCR reads again in MiXCR, with one record for every CDR3 protein. The repertoire holds over 700,000 distinct CDR3 sequences, with roughly 37% as singletons. Trimming left V 8 bases short and J 1 base short, with 21 bases between. CDR3 length equals 17 residues. Germline CDR1 SNHLY, CDR2 FYNNEI.

The TCR originated in a man between 18 and 29 years old with Graves' hyperthyroidism. The sample taken for sequencing was blood. The V gene is TRBV2, the J gene TRBJ1-5, with D maybe TRBD1 (5 bases). CDR3 sequence: CASGLIRGGLSNQPQHF. The DNA for the CDR3 is TGTGCCAGCGGCCTAATTAGGGGAGGACTAAGCAATCAGCCCCAGCATTTT.